This TCR beta chain originates from a study of shared clonotypes between healthy human individuals. Study-level background: Donor ages ranged 18 to 49 years: a couple of women, a few men.

The CDR3 runs to 14 residues. J lost 2 bases, V lost 4 bases, and 6 bases had no gene match. Germline CDR1 and CDR2: SGHDT and YYEEEE. The repertoire was sequenced with immunoSEQ multiplex PCR; TCRdb's copy has only in-frame clones and lacks some. The data show 560,000 or so clones, 95% to 97% seen once. Positively selected for CCR7, the CD45RO-negative cells used as naive CD8 cells excluded terminally differentiated effector memory CD45RA+ cells. The V call is TRBV5-6, the J call TRBJ2-7; 7 bases align to TRBD1. The sample consisted of naive CD8+ T cells sorted from blood. The source is a woman aged 25 to 39 in good health. The CDR3 reads CASSAGTATYEQYF. In DNA form, the CDR3 reads TGTGCCAGCAGCGCCGGGACAGCGACCTACGAGCAGTACTTC.